The 8 T cell receptor beta chains listed next were all sequenced from one sample in a study of T cells in tuberculosis. The method was immunoSEQ multiplex PCR; TCRdb's version includes in-frame clones alone and lacks a portion of them. This sample has roughly 30,000 clones, with more than 70% found just once. As to time point: new active TB diagnosis, blood taken before or within 7 days of starting treatment. The sample was PBMCs, taken at tuberculosis diagnosis. These receptors were collected from an adult with tuberculosis.

This clone was seen more than once but under ten times. This sequence joins TRBV25-1 and TRBJ2-2; 7 nucleotides match TRBD2. The J segment lost 3 bases and the V segment lost 5 bases, leaving 3 bases of the junction unmatched. Germline V gives CDR1 MGHDK, CDR2 SYGVNS. The CDR3 has 14 residues. CDR3 region: CASSRGGYTGELFF. The CDR3 DNA is TGTGCCAGCAGTCGCGGGGGTTACACCGGGGAGCTGTTTTTT.

The rearrangement joins TRBV18 to TRBJ2-3; TRBD2 matches 11 bases. The CDR3 covers 19 residues. J gave up 0 bases and V 0 bases, and 8 bases lay outside the gene matches. The V gene's germline CDR1 is KGHSH and CDR2 LQKENI. This chain's CDR3 is CASSPPLAGGKISTDTQYF. CDR3 DNA sequence: TGTGCCAGCTCACCACCCCTAGCGGGGGGTAAGATAAGCACAGATACGCAGTATTTT.

The V and J genes are TRBV9 and TRBJ1-1; D gene uncertain. Germline V gene lookup returns CDR1 SGDLS and CDR2 YYNGEE. The CDR3 extends over 15 amino acids. Trimming removed 0 bases from V and 1 base from J, with 10 bases in between. The CDR3 loop is CASSVASTPNTEAFF. The DNA of the CDR3 is TGTGCCAGCAGCGTAGCCTCGACACCGAACACTGAAGCTTTCTTT.

This chain connects TRBV4-1 to TRBJ2-7; a possible D gene is TRBD2 (6 bases). The V and J ends lost 1 base and 7 bases respectively, with 11 bases between them. Germline-derived CDR1 and CDR2 are MGHRA and YSYEKL. The CDR3 extends over 13 amino acids. The CDR3 loop reads CASSQAGGWEQYF. CDR3 sequence (DNA): TGCGCCAGCAGCCAAGCCGGGGGATGGGAGCAGTACTTC.

The rearrangement uses TRBV5-1 and TRBJ2-7; TRBD2 matches 12 bases. The CDR3 loop spans 15 amino acids. V lost 4 bases and J lost 7; bases outside the gene matches: 9. The germline V gene has CDR1 SGHRS and CDR2 YFSETQ. The DNA for the CDR3 is TGCGCCAGCAGCAGAGGACTAGCGGGAATGAGGGAGCAGTACTTC. Amino acid sequence: CASSRGLAGMREQYF.

The chain is built from TRBV19 and TRBJ1-1; 7 nucleotides line up with TRBD1. Per germline, CDR1 LNHDA and CDR2 SQIVND (reference sequence). The CDR3 loop spans 14 amino acids. V shed 5 bases, J shed 7 bases, and the junction held 10 bases outside the gene matches. The CDR3 DNA reads as TGTGCCAGTAGTTTTTCCGGGACAGTTAATGAAGCTTTCTTT. Protein product: CASSFSGTVNEAFF. The full variable domain, with the rest looked up from reference TRBV19 and TRBJ1-1, is DGGITQSPKYLFRKEGQNVTLSCEQNLNHDAMYWYRQDPGQGLRLIYYSQIVNDFQKGDIAEGYSVSREKKESFPLTVTSAQKNPTAFYLCASSFSGTVNEAFFGQGTRLTVV.

V gene TRBV9 combines with J gene TRBJ1-2, with 7 bases aligning to TRBD1. The CDR3 sequence is 15 residues long. The germline gives CDR1 SGDLS, CDR2 YYNGEE. After removal of 0 bases from V and 8 bases from J, the junction contained 10 bases not matched to a gene. The CDR3 sequence is CASSVAMTGLGGYTF. The CDR3 DNA reads as TGTGCCAGCAGCGTAGCTATGACAGGGTTGGGGGGCTACACCTTC.

Only one count was recorded for this clone. The chain is built from TRBV6-5 and TRBJ1-1, with D perhaps TRBD1 (6 bases). The germline V gene encodes CDR1 MNHEY and CDR2 SVGAGI. This CDR3 contains 14 residues. V was clipped by 0 bases and J by 8 bases, with 13 bases between them. For the CDR3, the DNA is TGTGCCAGCAGTTACTCGAGTAGGGACAAGGAAGCTTTCTTT. This encodes CASSYSSRDKEAFF.